The T cell receptor beta chain under discussion was sequenced for a study of type 1 and type 2 diabetes patients. Whole-study findings and limits: Age and gender were not matched between study groups.

The sample holds a few counts of this clonotype. Its antigen is not known. Genomic DNA was the PCR template. Multiplex PCR with 30 forward and 13 reverse primers amplified the TCR beta CDR3. MiXCR, applied by TCRdb to the multiplex PCR reads, yields one record per CDR3 protein. This table holds under 300,000 distinct CDR3 sequences, roughly 44% found once. Germline assignment: CDR1 SGDLS and CDR2 YYNGEE. V lost 0 bases, J lost 5 bases, and 5 bases lay in between. The CDR3 covers 13 residues. This chain joins TRBV9 and TRBJ2-2, with D unresolved. This TCR was sampled from a man younger than 35 with type 2 diabetes. The source material was peripheral blood mononuclear cells (PBMCs). This CDR3 reads CASSVEWTGELFF. The CDR3 DNA reads TGTGCCAGCAGCGTAGAATGGACCGGGGAGCTGTTTTTT.